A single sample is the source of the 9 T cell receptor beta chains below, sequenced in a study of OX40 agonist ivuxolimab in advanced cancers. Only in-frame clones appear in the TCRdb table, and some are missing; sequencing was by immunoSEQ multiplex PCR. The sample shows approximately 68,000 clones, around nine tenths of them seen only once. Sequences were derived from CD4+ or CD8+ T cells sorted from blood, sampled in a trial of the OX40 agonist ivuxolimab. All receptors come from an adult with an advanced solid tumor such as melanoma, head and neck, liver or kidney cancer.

CDR3 protein: CASSEIGGAGNQPQHF. The CDR3 nucleotides read TGTGCCAGCAGTGAAATAGGAGGTGCCGGCAATCAGCCCCAGCATTTT. J is TRBJ1-5 and V is TRBV6-1; no reliable D call. CDR1 and CDR2 from the germline V gene are MNHNS and SASEGT. The CDR3 has 16 amino acids. V gave up 2 bases and J gave up 2 bases, with 13 bases separating them.

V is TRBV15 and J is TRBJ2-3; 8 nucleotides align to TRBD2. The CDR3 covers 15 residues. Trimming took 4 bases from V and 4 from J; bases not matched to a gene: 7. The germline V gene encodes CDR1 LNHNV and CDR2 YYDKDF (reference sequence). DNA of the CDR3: TGTGCCACCAGCACACTCGGGAGGGGGTCAGATACGCAGTATTTT. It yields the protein CATSTLGRGSDTQYF.

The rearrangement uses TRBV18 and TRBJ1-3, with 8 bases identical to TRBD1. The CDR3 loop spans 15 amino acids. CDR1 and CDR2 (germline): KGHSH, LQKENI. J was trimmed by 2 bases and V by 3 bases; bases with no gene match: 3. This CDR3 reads CASSPATGAGNTIYF. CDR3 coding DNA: TGTGCCAGCTCACCCGCGACAGGGGCTGGAAACACCATATATTTT.

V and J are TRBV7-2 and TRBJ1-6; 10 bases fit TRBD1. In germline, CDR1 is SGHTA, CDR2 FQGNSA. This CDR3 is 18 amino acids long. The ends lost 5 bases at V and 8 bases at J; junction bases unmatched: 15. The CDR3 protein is CASSRLGTGVMGHSPLHF. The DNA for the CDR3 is TGTGCCAGCAGCCGGCTGGGGACAGGGGTCATGGGGCATTCACCCCTCCACTTT.

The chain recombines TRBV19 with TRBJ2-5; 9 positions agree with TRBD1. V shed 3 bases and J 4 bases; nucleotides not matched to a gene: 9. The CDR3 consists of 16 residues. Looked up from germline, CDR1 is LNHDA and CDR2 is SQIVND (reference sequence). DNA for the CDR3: TGTGCCAGTAGTATCCTCTTCGGACAGGGGATAGAGACCCAGTACTTC. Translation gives CASSILFGQGIETQYF.

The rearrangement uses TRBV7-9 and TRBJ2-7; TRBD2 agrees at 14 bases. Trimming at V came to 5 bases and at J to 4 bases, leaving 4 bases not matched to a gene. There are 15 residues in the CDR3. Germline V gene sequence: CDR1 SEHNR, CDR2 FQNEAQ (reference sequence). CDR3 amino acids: CASSQGLAGEYEQYF. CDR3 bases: TGTGCCAGCAGCCAGGGACTAGCGGGGGAGTACGAGCAGTACTTC.

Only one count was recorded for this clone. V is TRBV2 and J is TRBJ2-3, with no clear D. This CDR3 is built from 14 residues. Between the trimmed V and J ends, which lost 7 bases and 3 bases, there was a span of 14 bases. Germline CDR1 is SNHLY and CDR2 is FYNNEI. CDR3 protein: CASNPQAKTDTQYF. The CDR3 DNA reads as TGTGCCAGCAATCCCCAGGCCAAGACAGATACGCAGTATTTT.

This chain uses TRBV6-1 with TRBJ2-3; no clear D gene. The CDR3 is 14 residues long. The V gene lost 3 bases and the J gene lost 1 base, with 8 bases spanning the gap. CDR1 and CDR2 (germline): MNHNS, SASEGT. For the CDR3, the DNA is TGTGCCAGCAGTGACATCAAAGGCACAGATACGCAGTATTTT. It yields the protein CASSDIKGTDTQYF.

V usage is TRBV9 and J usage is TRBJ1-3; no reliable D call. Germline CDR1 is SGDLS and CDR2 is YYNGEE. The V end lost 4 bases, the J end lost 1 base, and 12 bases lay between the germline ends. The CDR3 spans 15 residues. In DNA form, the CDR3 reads TGTGCCAGCAGCCCGACGGTGATTTCTGGAAACACCATATATTTT. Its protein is CASSPTVISGNTIYF.